This entry lists 28 T cell receptor beta chains sequenced from one sample in a study of graft-versus-host responses after intestinal transplantation. Libraries were prepared by immunoSEQ multiplex PCR; TCRdb keeps only in-frame clonotypes and omits some of them. The sample consists of tens of thousands of clones, about 87% of them appearing once. What these receptors recognize is not known. The sequenced sample was unstimulated CD4+ T cells sorted from spleen or lymph node cells, obtained before transplant. Source of these receptors: a human donor who was the organ donor for an intestinal transplant.

Turning to this clone: This sample includes further DNA sequences coding for the same CDR3. The rearrangement links TRBV7-6 to TRBJ1-2; a weak D match, TRBD1 (5 bases). The germline V gene has CDR1 SGHVS and CDR2 FNYEAQ. This CDR3 is built from 15 residues. V dropped 4 bases and J dropped 5 bases, with 17 bases sitting between them. CDR3 sequence: CASSSQVGAGYGYTF. The CDR3 DNA sequence: TGTGCCAGCAGCTCCCAAGTTGGGGCAGGATATGGCTACACCTTC. The full variable domain, in which reference TRBV7-6 and TRBJ1-2 provide the parts outside the CDR3, is GAGVSQSPRYKVTKRGQDVALRCDPISGHVSLYWYRQALGQGPEFLTYFNYEAQQDKSGLPNDRFSAERPEGSISTLTIQRTEQRDSAMYRCASSSQVGAGYGYTFGSGTRLTVV.

The chain links TRBV6-1 to TRBJ1-5, with D unresolved. There are 16 residues in the CDR3. Germline loops: CDR1 MNHNS, CDR2 SASEGT. Trimming stripped 0 bases from V and 3 bases from J, with 12 bases between. This CDR3 is CASSEARQTNNQPQHF. DNA of the CDR3: TGTGCCAGCAGTGAAGCTCGGCAGACAAACAATCAGCCCCAGCATTTT.

This chain links TRBV2 with TRBJ2-2, with unresolved D. Germline V CDR1 and CDR2: SNHLY, FYNNEI. Trimming shortened V by 6 bases and J by 5 bases, and 4 bases separated the two germline ends. CDR3 length: 11 amino acids. The CDR3 region has the DNA TGTGCCAGCAGGAGAACCGGGGAGCTGTTTTTT. The encoded protein is CASRRTGELFF.

The chain links TRBV7-3 to TRBJ2-5; 9 positions agree with TRBD1. In germline, CDR1 is SGHTA, CDR2 FQGTGA. This CDR3 spans 14 amino acids. V shed 4 bases and J 5 bases; nucleotides not matched to a gene: 5. The CDR3 coding sequence is TGTGCCAGCAGCTCACAGGGGGCGGGGGAGACCCAGTACTTC. Residues: CASSSQGAGETQYF. Full variable domain (rest looked up from reference TRBV7-3 and TRBJ2-5): GAGVSQTPSNKVTEKGKYVELRCDPISGHTALYWYRQSLGQGPEFLIYFQGTGAADDSGLPNDRFFAVRPEGSVSTLKIQRTERGDSAVYLCASSSQGAGETQYFGPGTRLLVL.

The chain employs TRBV19 and TRBJ1-5; tentative D call: TRBD1 (6 bases). Trimming took off 3 bases at V and 4 bases at J, with 10 bases between the two ends. From germline, CDR1 is LNHDA and CDR2 SQIVND (reference sequence). The CDR3 runs to 14 residues. The CDR3 sequence: CASSMGQGNQPQHF. The CDR3 DNA reads as TGTGCCAGTAGTATGGGGCAGGGGAATCAGCCCCAGCATTTT.

The chain uses TRBV5-1 and TRBJ1-1; D call uncertain. With 1 base removed from V and 3 bases from J, the gap between germline ends came to 10 bases. The CDR3 has 14 residues. Germline CDR1 is SGHRS and CDR2 is YFSETQ. CDR3 sequence (DNA): TGCGCCAGCAGCTTGTTCGCAGGCGACACTGAAGCTTTCTTT. This codes for CASSLFAGDTEAFF.

The chain uses TRBV5-4 and TRBJ2-3, with TRBD2 identical over 14 bases. The CDR3 length is 16 residues. The J segment lost 5 bases and the V segment lost 4 bases, leaving 6 bases of the junction unmatched. Germline loops: CDR1 SGHNT, CDR2 YYREEE (reference sequence). CDR3 sequence reads: CASSPGLAGAGDTQYF. CDR3 coding DNA: TGTGCCAGCAGCCCGGGACTAGCGGGGGCGGGAGATACGCAGTATTTT.

This rearrangement joins TRBV5-1 to TRBJ1-1; possible D gene TRBD1, 5 bases. Per the germline V gene, CDR1 is SGHRS and CDR2 is YFSETQ. V lost 0 bases, J lost 2 bases, and 8 bases lay in between. The CDR3 extends over 14 amino acids. CDR3 bases: TGCGCCAGCAGCTTGGGAGACAGCAACACTGAAGCTTTCTTT. Translating gives CASSLGDSNTEAFF.

This sequence joins TRBV6-6 and TRBJ1-4, with D unclear. The CDR3 is made up of 11 amino acids. The ends were cut back, 6 bases at V and 8 bases at J, with 7 bases in the middle. Germline V gene sequence: CDR1 MNHNY, CDR2 SVGAGI (reference sequence). In DNA form, the CDR3 reads TGTGCCAGCAGCTCAGGAGAAAAACTGTTTTTT. Translated, it gives CASSSGEKLFF.

The chain joins TRBV28 to TRBJ1-3; D is undetermined. The V and J ends lost 4 bases and 0 bases respectively, with 13 bases between them. Germline CDR1 and CDR2: MDHEN and SYDVKM. The CDR3 loop spans 16 amino acids. The CDR3 DNA reads TGTGCCAGCAGTTCCGTCTGGGCCTTCTCTGGAAACACCATATATTTT. The encoded protein is CASSSVWAFSGNTIYF.

The chain couples TRBV6-1 to TRBJ1-5, with a weak D call TRBD1 (5 bases). Germline assignment: CDR1 MNHNS and CDR2 SASEGT. The CDR3 contains 16 residues. With 0 bases removed from V and 7 bases from J, the gap between germline ends came to 16 bases. The CDR3 region has the DNA TGTGCCAGCAGTGAAGCGCTTCTACGGGGGGGGCAGCCCCAGCATTTT. Its protein product is CASSEALLRGGQPQHF.

Written as DNA, the CDR3 is TGTGCCAGCAGTTTAGGCAGGAACACTGAAGCTTTCTTT. It is translated as CASSLGRNTEAFF. The chain uses TRBV27 and TRBJ1-1; unclear D gene. The V and J ends lost 2 bases and 1 base respectively, with 5 bases between them. The CDR3 is 13 residues long. CDR1 is MNHEY and CDR2 is SMNVEV in the germline V gene (reference sequence).

This sequence joins TRBV7-3 and TRBJ2-5, with 7 positions matching TRBD1. CDR1 SGHTA and CDR2 FQGTGA come from the germline V gene. J was trimmed by 3 bases and V by 4 bases; bases with no gene match: 2. There are 13 residues in the CDR3. The CDR3 nucleotides read TGTGCCAGCAGCTCCGGGACAGAAGAGACCCAGTACTTC. Translated, it gives CASSSGTEETQYF.

The table lists this clone with a count of one. V and J are TRBV19 and TRBJ1-2, with 8 bases lining up with TRBD1. The germline V gene encodes CDR1 LNHDA and CDR2 SQIVND (reference sequence). This CDR3 has 15 residues. V dropped 3 bases and J dropped 8; count of bases not matched to a gene: 11. CDR3 sequence (DNA): TGTGCCAGTAGTATCGCCGGACAGGGTTGGAGGGGCTACACCTTC. It specifies CASSIAGQGWRGYTF.

The V call is TRBV2, the J call TRBJ2-3; possibly TRBD2 for D (5 bases). Germline-derived CDR1 and CDR2 are SNHLY and FYNNEI. This CDR3 comprises 14 residues. Trimming shortened V by 2 bases and J by 2 bases, and 8 bases separated the two germline ends. The CDR3 sequence: CASSEFGVTDTQYF. CDR3 DNA sequence: TGTGCCAGCAGTGAATTCGGGGTCACAGATACGCAGTATTTT.

V usage is TRBV5-6 and J usage is TRBJ2-7; 11 bases match TRBD1. The J segment lost 4 bases and the V segment lost 7 bases, leaving 1 base of the junction unmatched. CDR3 size: 12 residues. Germline assignment: CDR1 SGHDT and CDR2 YYEEEE. As DNA, the CDR3 is TGTGCCAGCGGGACAGGGGGTTACGAGCAGTACGTC. The encoded protein is CASGTGGYEQYV.

The rearrangement links TRBV2 to TRBJ1-2, with D perhaps TRBD1 (5 bases). The CDR3 loop spans 13 amino acids. The V gene's germline CDR1 is SNHLY and CDR2 FYNNEI. The V gene lost 2 bases and the J gene lost 1 base, with 5 bases spanning the gap. This CDR3 reads CASSERGNYGYTF. DNA of the CDR3: TGTGCCAGCAGTGAAAGGGGTAACTATGGCTACACCTTC.

This chain links TRBV19 with TRBJ2-6, with 9 nucleotides matching TRBD1. The V and J ends lost 7 bases and 0 bases, in that order; junction bases with no gene match: 10. CDR3 length: 18 residues. CDR1 is LNHDA and CDR2 is SQIVND in the germline V gene (reference sequence). The CDR3 is CASKNRDRALSGANVLTF. The CDR3 DNA follows: TGTGCCAGTAAAAACCGGGACAGGGCTCTCTCTGGGGCCAACGTCCTGACTTTC.

The sample holds one count of this clone. The chain joins TRBV30 to TRBJ1-5, with TRBD1 matching 7 bases. J lost 4 bases, V lost 0 bases, and 6 bases had no gene match. This CDR3 is 15 amino acids long. The V gene's germline CDR1 is GTSNPN and CDR2 SVGIG (reference sequence). Here the CDR3 DNA reads TGTGCCTGGAGTGTACCAGGGGGTAGTAATCAGCCCCAGCATTTT. Translated, it gives CAWSVPGGSNQPQHF.

This chain joins TRBV28 and TRBJ2-1; 10 positions match TRBD1. Per germline, CDR1 MDHEN and CDR2 SYDVKM. CDR3 length equals 16 residues. With 1 base clipped from V and 4 bases from J, the junction kept 4 bases outside the gene matches. The CDR3 bases are TGTGCCAGCAGTTTATTCGGACAGGGGGTGTACAATGAGCAGTTCTTC. Translating gives CASSLFGQGVYNEQFF.

The V gene is TRBV27, the J gene TRBJ2-5, with a weak D call TRBD1 (6 bases). Deletions cut 5 bases from V and 2 bases from J, with 12 bases between. The CDR3 spans 14 residues. Germline CDR1 and CDR2: MNHEY and SMNVEV (reference sequence). The CDR3 is CASSPPGQQETQYF. The CDR3 DNA follows: TGTGCCAGCAGTCCCCCCGGACAGCAAGAGACCCAGTACTTC.

This clone was recorded once. This chain links TRBV7-8 with TRBJ1-2; no clear D gene. V was cut by 2 bases and J by 6 bases, with 10 bases left in between. The CDR3 has 13 residues. The germline V gene encodes CDR1 SGHVS and CDR2 FQNEAQ. The CDR3 DNA sequence: TGTGCCAGCAGCTTACGGGTCGAACATGGCTACACCTTC. It codes for CASSLRVEHGYTF.

In DNA form, the CDR3 reads TGTGCCAGCAGACAAGGACAGCGCATAGAAAAACTGTTTTTT. Residues: CASRQGQRIEKLFF. The chain links TRBV7-9 to TRBJ1-4, with a tentative D call TRBD1 (6 bases). V gave up 6 bases and J gave up 8 bases, with 16 bases separating them. The CDR3 is made up of 14 amino acids. From germline, CDR1 is SEHNR and CDR2 FQNEAQ (reference sequence). The variable domain in full, with the rest retrieved from reference TRBV7-9 and TRBJ1-4, is DTGVSQNPRHKITKRGQNVTFRCDPISEHNRLYWYRQTLGQGPEFLTYFQNEAQLEKSRLLSDRFSAERPKGSFSTLEIQRTEQGDSAMYLCASRQGQRIEKLFFGSGTQLSVL.

This sequence joins TRBV5-6 and TRBJ2-3; no definite D call. The ends were cut back, 5 bases at V and 3 bases at J, with 10 bases in the middle. Germline loops: CDR1 SGHDT, CDR2 YYEEEE. CDR3 length: 13 amino acids. CDR3 DNA sequence: TGTGCCAGCAGTGATTCCAGGACAGATACGCAGTATTTT. The encoded protein is CASSDSRTDTQYF.

The V gene is TRBV5-5, the J gene TRBJ1-6; possible D gene TRBD1, 5 bases. The CDR3 is made up of 17 amino acids. Trimming pared 3 bases from V and 7 bases from J, leaving 20 bases between. Per the germline V gene, CDR1 is SGHKS and CDR2 is YYEKEE (reference sequence). The CDR3 bases are TGTGCCAGCAGCTCCCAACGGCGGGAAGGGGCAAATTCACCCCTCCACTTT. This gives the protein CASSSQRREGANSPLHF.

The rearrangement joins TRBV28 to TRBJ2-3; D is possibly TRBD2 (5 bases). Trimming removed 6 bases from V and 8 bases from J, with 9 bases in between. This CDR3 region has 11 residues. CDR1 and CDR2 from the germline V gene are MDHEN and SYDVKM. The CDR3 protein is CASRKAGTQYF. The DNA for the CDR3 is TGTGCCAGCAGGAAGGCGGGTACGCAGTATTTT.

The chain is built from TRBV9 and TRBJ2-5; 10 positions match TRBD1. CDR1 is SGDLS, CDR2 YYNGEE, per germline. CDR3 length: 17 residues. V lost 1 base, J lost 3 bases, and 9 bases stayed unmatched. CDR3 in DNA: TGTGCCAGCAGCGTAAGCCTCCCCGGGACAGGGGAAGAGACCCAGTACTTC. This gives the protein CASSVSLPGTGEETQYF.

V gene TRBV7-9 combines with J gene TRBJ2-3; 12 bases are a match to TRBD2. The V gene's germline CDR1 is SEHNR and CDR2 FQNEAQ (reference sequence). This CDR3 comprises 18 residues. The ends lost 1 base at V and 6 bases at J; junction bases unmatched: 11. CDR3 protein: CASSLVASGGASRDTQYF. CDR3 nucleotides: TGTGCCAGCAGCTTAGTAGCTAGCGGGGGGGCCTCGAGGGATACGCAGTATTTT.